This TCR beta chain was retrieved from a study of human T cells and chemical hapten exposure. General observations from the study: Relative to control repertoires, expanded TCRs gave rise to significantly more large CDR3 similarity clusters.

Using its own MiXCR run on the RACE reads, TCRdb lists one record per CDR3 protein. The table has about 83,000 distinct CDR3 sequences, roughly 7.2% seen once. Indicated time point: patch test 1, 2 weeks after DPC sensitization. Regarding treatment: therapeutic diphenylcyclopropenone sensitization with weekly scalp DPC. The total RNA was obtained from whole blood that was not fractionated. This clonotype was detected ten times or more. Its antigen is unknown. Germline V gives CDR1 ENHRY, CDR2 SYGVKD. The CDR3 covers 14 residues. V trimming: 6 bases; J trimming: 3 bases; junction bases outside the gene matches: 2.

The clonotype was recovered from a woman in her 30s with alopecia areata. Some clones in this sample may be carry-over from other donors' samples. Sample: whole blood, taken in connection with sensitization to the hapten diphenylcyclopropenone (DPC). The gene calls are TRBV10-3 and TRBJ2-3; 11 nucleotides match TRBD1. The CDR3 DNA follows: TGTGCCATCAGCGGACAGGGGGCGACAGATACGCAGTATTTT. It specifies CAISGQGATDTQYF.